This T cell receptor (beta chain) was identified in a study of CD8+CD57+ T cells in acquired aplastic anemia. Study at large: DNA per sorted CD4+ or CD8+ sample ranged about 0.2 to 27.4 ug, averaging about 2.9 ug.

Findings of the study overall: For CD8+ Simpson's diversity, patients and controls showed no significant difference. Some 30 was the count of CD8+ CDR3 sequences that patients shared with controls.

This CDR3 has 13 amino acids. Trimming cost V 10 bases and J 0 bases; bases outside gene matches: 5. Germline values: CDR1 ENHRY, CDR2 SYGVKD. The template for TCR beta VDJ and CDR3 sequence profiling was genomic DNA. TCRdb called the reads again in MiXCR, with one record for every CDR3 protein. The profile shows 150,000 to 200,000 distinct CDR3 sequences, about 64% of them singletons. Of note for this clonotype: Its antigen remains unknown.

The genes are TRBV10-3 and TRBJ2-7; 8 positions match TRBD1. This TCR derives from a human donor with severe aplastic anemia or a healthy control (not recorded which). Source material: sorted CD4+, CD8+, or CD8+CD57+ T cells (not recorded which) from PBMCs. The CDR3 sequence: CASRDRNSYEQYF. The CDR3 DNA sequence: TGTGCCAGCCGGGACAGGAACTCCTACGAGCAGTACTTC.